This T cell receptor beta chain was sequenced in a study of T cell responses to AZD1222 COVID-19 vaccine. V was pared by 0 bases and J by 2 bases, with 12 bases between. CDR3 length: 15 residues. The germline V gene has CDR1 GTSNPN and CDR2 SVGIG (reference sequence). Sequencing was performed with immunoSEQ multiplex PCR; in TCRdb, only in-frame clones are kept and a portion is missing. The sample consists of more than 100,000 clones, approximately 92% of them appearing once. In regard to this clone: Its matching antigen is unknown.

Findings of the study overall: Spike-specific TCR breadth and depth grew following two AZD1222 doses. Baseline seropositivity characterized only six or seven AZD1222 recipients.

This sequence originates from an adult in good health. The V and J genes are TRBV30 and TRBJ2-3; D unresolved. The sequences come from peripheral blood, collected on day 0 of AZD1222 vaccination. CDR3 amino acids: CAWSVLYGYTDTQYF. The CDR3 DNA follows: TGTGCCTGGAGTGTATTATACGGGTACACAGATACGCAGTATTTT.